Sequencing of this T cell receptor beta chain was carried out in a study of cytomegalovirus exposure and HLA in healthy donors (dated by TCRdb to 2016 to 2017). For the study in its entirety: An earlier analysis of some 500 of the donors reported 276 Gb of sequence data and 117 million unique TCR beta sequences from approximately 180 million T cells. About 330 gigabases of sequencing data and about 92 million unique TCR sequences made up an early release that covered around 640 HLA-typed donors. Among the roughly 400 genotyped donors, about 83% belonged to the genetic ancestry cluster associated with self-reported Caucasian donors. The aim of the study was to test whether cataloging public T cell receptors could identify signatures of past pathogen exposure. The study used immunosequencing to profile the T cell repertoires of approximately 640 subjects and linked those repertoires to cytomegalovirus serostatus. In addition to the first cohort of 666 subjects, a separate validation cohort of under 150 different subjects was used. The study combined high-throughput TCR immunosequencing, statistical association of individual TCRs with disease status, and machine learning to predict cytomegalovirus infection status. In a later analysis, previously published TCR beta repertoires from 550 to 750 donors were re-analyzed and high-resolution HLA genotyping was added so that TCR occurrence patterns could be studied. In the later analysis, no new phenotypic data were used to find candidate immune exposures; instead, reliance was placed on TCR beta sequences and their occurrence across donors. An earlier analysis of some 500 of the donors applied high-throughput TCR beta sequencing to assess whether each TCR beta V gene segment acted as functional or pseudogenic. Donor age, sex, ethnicity and CMV serostatus were compiled alongside the repertoire data. A later genetic analysis used genome-wide SNP genotypes for about 60% of the roughly 700 donors, treating that subset as a discovery cohort. All discovery cohort repertoires had been generated using a single sequencing platform. HLA typing included class I and class II loci at four-digit resolution. Typing coverage varied by locus: 629-630 donors for A, B, C, DRB1 and DQB1; approximately 520 for DQA1; approximately 610 for DPA1; some 470 for DPB1. A handful of DR-DQ haplotypes were handled as single units for association and clustering because linkage in the cohort was strong. On average, around 200,000 unique TCR beta nucleotide sequences were sequenced per donor among about 400 genotyped donors of the cohort, with around 19% of those sequences being non-productive.

Trimming removed 2 bases from V and 11 bases from J; the gene matches leave 6 bases unexplained. CDR1 and CDR2 are read off the germline V gene as SGDLS and YYNGEE. The CDR3 runs 13 amino acids, cysteine and phenylalanine included. Of the read, only the CDR3 DNA is kept; its 39 bases are in frame from base 1. Overall results and qualifications from the work: Some IMGT-functional V segments, including TRBV6-2 and TRBV6-3, could not be told apart with the 87-base-pair reads, so those segments were excluded. At a false discovery rate of 0.05, a later analysis linked 15,000 to 20,000 TCR beta sequences to specific HLA alleles. According to a later analysis, most CMV-associated TCR beta chains appeared to be HLA-restricted, and the HLA associations seemed to be driven largely by CMV exposure. Compared with equally common non-associated chains, HLA-associated TCR beta chains in a later analysis were more clonally expanded and had lower generation probabilities. A total of roughly 160 TCR beta chains were listed by the study as associated with cytomegalovirus. Because counts were too low, roughly 17 rarely observed V segments, including chromosome 9 orphons, were left out of the earlier analysis of several hundred of the donors. A cluster of highly shared sequence variants was judged likely to be a technical artifact of the sequencing pipeline. For the cohort, immune exposure information was limited to CMV serostatus. A further reported finding was that TCR beta sequences accurately predicted the HLA-A and HLA-B alleles for most subjects in the first cohort. HLA typing was unavailable for some donors at each locus, so association tests used only the typed subset. Most TCR sequences were seen in very few donors, while some public TCRs were found in many individuals. A later analysis found that TCR association rates varied across HLA loci, with DRB1 alleles showing the most associated TCRs and HLA-C alleles the fewest. Only TCR beta chains were sequenced in this cohort, and the absence of alpha or paired-chain data limited detectable features. When HLA alleles, especially DR and DQ, strongly co-occurred, attributing TCR associations to individual alleles was difficult. Correlated functional status among segregating V segments might reflect linkage disequilibrium, but an unknown experimental factor could not be ruled out. In a later genetic analysis, fewer N-insertions in productive TCRs were reported among donors in an Asian-associated ancestry cluster than the 666-donor mean. In vitro tests confirmed that a few of the cytomegalovirus-associated TCR beta chains recognize cytomegalovirus antigens. V-gene and J-gene trimming of TCR beta chains was associated with a missense DCLRE1C variant in a later genetic analysis, and the association was replicated in an independent cohort. Broadly in line with IMGT annotations, most TCR beta V segments showed up in productive rearrangements about 90% or about 30% of the time in an earlier analysis of several hundred of the donors. The authors suggested that the approach could potentially be generalized to other disease states and immunological phenotypes. In a later analysis, several top co-occurrence clusters were reported to appear linked to parvovirus B19, influenza, CMV and Epstein-Barr virus. Sequencing depth was assumed to be roughly uniform across donors in the presence/absence analyses, though that assumption may not hold. The classifier was reported to diagnose cytomegalovirus status with high specificity and sensitivity in both the original cohort and the validation cohort.

Library generation was performed with the immunoSEQ multiplex PCR assay. A mixture of 60 forward primers for TCR Vbeta segments and 13 reverse primers for TCR Jbeta segments was used in the multiplex PCR. The CDR3 region of rearranged TCR beta genes was amplified from genomic DNA by a multiplex PCR assay. Amplified TCR beta libraries were sequenced as 87-base-pair reads on the Illumina HiSeq System. In the paper's pipeline: A later analysis tallied roughly 76 million unique TCR beta chains across the 660 or so repertoires, and around 10 million of those chains were shared by two or more donors. To remove PCR and sequencing errors, raw reads were error-corrected and collapsed into unique sequences using a nearest-neighbor algorithm that merged closely related sequences. To assign V, D and J gene segments, CDR3 sequences were aligned to IMGT reference sequences. For a sequence to be retained, at least a six-nucleotide match to both a V gene segment and a J gene segment was required. Rearrangements were classified as productive when the CDR3 lacked stop codons and remained in frame with V and J, and all other rearrangements were classified as non-productive. CDR3 was defined by IMGT convention, running from the second conserved V-encoded cysteine to the conserved J-encoded phenylalanine. The earlier analysis of 500 to 650 of the donors excluded any sequence lacking an unambiguous match to a single V gene segment. An earlier analysis of a few hundred of the donors called V segments functional above 56.7% productive rearrangements and segregating when the between-donor standard deviation exceeded 5%. To diagnose cytomegalovirus status from the catalog of TCR beta chain sequences, a statistical classification framework was built. V and J gene assignment, in a later analysis, came from comparing TCR nucleotide sequences with IMGT/GENE-DB human TR gene sequences. Using the TCRdist pipeline, a later analysis assigned CDR3 sequences along with most-parsimonious VDJ recombination scenarios. In a later analysis, each TCR beta chain was defined by its CDR3 amino acid sequence together with its V-gene family, and reads without a unique V-gene family were excluded. A later analysis removed 600 or so highly shared, low-generation-probability nucleotide sequences to deal with suspected cross-contamination and a sequencing artifact. For each public chain, a later analysis derived a clonal expansion index from normalized ranks of inferred template counts within each repertoire. In a later analysis, generation probabilities were computed with a VDJ recombination model fitted to out-of-frame rearrangements, and the resulting probabilities were checked against IGoR. Hypergeometric tests were used in a later analysis to score TCR-TCR, TCR-HLA and TCR-CMV co-occurrence, with a repertoire-size bias correction applied to the TCR pairs. A later analysis estimated false discovery rates by permuting HLA or CMV assignments 20 times. In a later analysis, co-occurring TCRs were grouped with DBSCAN, and TCRdist sequence similarity was added when clustering was performed within HLA-allele-positive subsets. For co-occurrence clustering, repertoires with fewer than 30,000 or more than 120,000 public chains were excluded, along with 4 to 6 repertoires with anomalous nucleotide sharing. This is the immuneACCESS table as TCRdb keeps it, with only in-frame sequences that have V and J called. A part of the clones is gone; compared with another copy, unresolved V genes explain less than half, and the rest is unexplained. V, J and clone size derive from that table, while D and trimming were established from the DNA sequence. The sample profile shows around 200,000 clones; 82% of them were found once. Together, the top ten hold 0.55% to 0.7% of the sample.

On this clone itself: The target of this receptor is not known. Qualities for individual bases were not recorded, and no much larger clone is one base off.

The cohort consisted of 670 or so healthy bone marrow donors. At the time of sampling, every cohort member was nominally healthy, though immune exposures that went unrecorded were likely present. The donor was CMV seronegative and was included in the group of several hundred seronegative cohort members. A peripheral blood sample was provided by each donor, and peripheral blood mononuclear cells were used for TCR beta sequencing. The Qiagen DNeasy Blood Extraction Kit was used to extract genomic DNA from the blood cell samples. The receptor chain draws on TRBV9 and TRBJ1-1; the central 10 bases match TRBD1. The sequencing sample was made of PBMCs. The source of this sequence is a woman between 40 and 50 years old in good health and CMV-seronegative. The DNA sequence is as follows: TGTGCCAGCAGCGTTGAGACAGGGGGCGACGCTTTCTTT. The resulting protein is CASSVETGGDAFF.